A single sample gave rise to the 9 T cell receptor beta chains below, sequenced in a study of blood T cell repertoires in COVID-19. The table came from immunoSEQ multiplex PCR; TCRdb's copy has only in-frame clones and leaves some out. The profile covers fewer than 150,000 clones, with about 90% appearing a single time and about 11% taken by the ten largest. The sequenced sample consisted of peripheral blood. The origin of the receptors is a man in his forties or fifties with active or convalescent COVID-19.

The chain has TRBV13 and TRBJ2-1; TRBD2 matches 8 bases. J lost 15 bases, V lost 0 bases, and 7 bases had no gene match. Germline V gene lookup returns CDR1 PRHDT and CDR2 FYEKMQ (reference sequence). CDR3 size: 13 residues. The CDR3 DNA is TGTGCCAGCAGCTTAGGGACTAGCGTTGGTCCGTTCTTC. This encodes CASSLGTSVGPFF.

This sequence joins TRBV27 and TRBJ1-2; perhaps TRBD1 as D (6 bases). V shed 5 bases and J shed 4 bases, with 17 bases lying between them. CDR3 length equals 15 residues. Germline assignment: CDR1 MNHEY and CDR2 SMNVEV (reference sequence). The CDR3 protein is CASSLRNGQTYGYTF. The CDR3 DNA follows: TGTGCCAGCAGTCTAAGGAACGGACAGACCTATGGCTACACCTTC.

CDR3 region: CASSLQGEPQHF. In DNA, the CDR3 is TGTGCCAGCAGCTTACAGGGTGAGCCCCAGCATTTT. The chain couples TRBV13 to TRBJ1-5; a possible D gene is TRBD1 (5 bases). Trimming cost V 2 bases and J 8 bases, with 7 bases left between them. The CDR3 consists of 12 residues. Germline V lookup: CDR1 PRHDT, CDR2 FYEKMQ (reference sequence).

The chain has TRBV2 and TRBJ1-4, with D possibly being TRBD1 (6 bases). Deletions cut 8 bases from V and 8 bases from J, with 18 bases between. Germline CDR1 and CDR2: SNHLY and FYNNEI. The CDR3 runs 14 residues. CDR3 sequence (DNA): TGTGCCAGCGTGAAGACAGGCCCCACCGAAAAACTGTTTTTT. Protein: CASVKTGPTEKLFF.

V is TRBV30 and J is TRBJ1-4; 7 bases agree with TRBD1. Trimming at V came to 6 bases and at J to 0 bases, leaving 4 bases not matched to a gene. Germline V CDR1 and CDR2: GTSNPN, SVGIG (reference sequence). The length of the CDR3 is 14 residues. The CDR3 DNA follows: TGTGCCTGTCTTACAGGGGCAACTAATGAAAAACTGTTTTTT. This codes for CACLTGATNEKLFF.

The rearrangement uses TRBV27 and TRBJ1-4; possible D gene TRBD1, 5 bases. Germline assignment: CDR1 MNHEY and CDR2 SMNVEV (reference sequence). The CDR3 has 14 amino acids. V was trimmed by 5 bases and J by 8 bases, leaving 15 bases between them. The chain's CDR3 is CASSGGGRSEKLFF. The CDR3 DNA follows: TGTGCCAGCAGTGGGGGGGGACGCTCCGAAAAACTGTTTTTT.

This clone was observed a few times. The chain carries TRBV7-9 and TRBJ1-4; D gene unclear. The germline V gene encodes CDR1 SEHNR and CDR2 FQNEAQ (reference sequence). This CDR3 contains 19 residues. Trimming shortened V by 0 bases and J by 4 bases, and 21 bases separated the two germline ends. Here the CDR3 reads CASSLAMGYDERSNEKLFF. The DNA for the CDR3 is TGTGCCAGCAGCTTAGCTATGGGTTACGACGAGCGGAGTAATGAAAAACTGTTTTTT.

The chain has TRBV6-6 and TRBJ2-7, with D possibly TRBD1 on 6 matching bases. CDR3 size: 14 residues. Germline CDR1 is MNHNY and CDR2 is SVGAGI (reference sequence). V lost 8 bases, J lost 2 bases, and 16 bases lay in between. CDR3 sequence reads: CASSQTGTTYEQYF. CDR3 nucleotides: TGTGCCAGCTCCCAAACCGGGACAACCTACGAGCAGTACTTC.

The chain links TRBV28 to TRBJ2-7, with 8 bases lining up with TRBD2. J gave up 1 base and V 2 bases, and 4 bases lay outside the gene matches. CDR3 length equals 15 residues. Germline-derived CDR1 and CDR2 are MDHEN and SYDVKM. CDR3 sequence: CASSLGGGRSYEQYF. In DNA form, the CDR3 reads TGTGCCAGCAGTTTAGGCGGCGGGAGGTCCTACGAGCAGTACTTC.